This TCR beta chain was captured by sequencing in a study of cytomegalovirus exposure and HLA in healthy donors. Findings and limits, study-wide: Reports state that TCR beta sequences accurately predicted most subjects' HLA-A and HLA-B alleles.

With V trimmed by 5 bases and J by 6 bases, 9 bases remained unmatched. This CDR3 is 15 amino acids long. The germline gives CDR1 MNHNS, CDR2 SASEGT. It was with 60 Vbeta and 13 Jbeta primers that the PCR ran. This table comes from immunoSEQ multiplex PCR, and its TCRdb copy is limited to in-frame clones, with some not included. The sample yields approximately 140,000 clones, roughly 88% seen once. As concerns this clone: Its target is unknown.

The gene calls are TRBV6-1 and TRBJ2-2, with TRBD2 identical over 7 bases. The receptor's source is a middle-aged woman in good health and CMV-seronegative. The sequencing input was PBMCs. The CDR3 nucleotides are TGTGCCAGCAGTAACGGACTAGTGGGACCCGGGGAGCTGTTTTTT. Amino acid sequence: CASSNGLVGPGELFF.